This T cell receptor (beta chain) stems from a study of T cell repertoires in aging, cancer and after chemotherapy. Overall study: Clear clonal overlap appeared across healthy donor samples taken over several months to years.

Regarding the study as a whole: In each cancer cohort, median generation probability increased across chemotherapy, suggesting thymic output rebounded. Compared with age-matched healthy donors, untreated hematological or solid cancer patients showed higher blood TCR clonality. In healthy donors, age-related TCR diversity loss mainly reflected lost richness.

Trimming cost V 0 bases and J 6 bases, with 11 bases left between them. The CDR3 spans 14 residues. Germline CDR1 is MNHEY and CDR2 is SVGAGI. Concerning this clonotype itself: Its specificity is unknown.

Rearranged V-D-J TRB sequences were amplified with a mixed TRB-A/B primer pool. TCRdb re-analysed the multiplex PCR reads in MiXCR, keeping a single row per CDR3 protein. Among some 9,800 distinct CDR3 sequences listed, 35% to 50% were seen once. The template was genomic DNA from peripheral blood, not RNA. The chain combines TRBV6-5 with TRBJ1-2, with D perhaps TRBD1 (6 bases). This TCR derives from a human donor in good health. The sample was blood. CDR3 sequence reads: CASSYSYGGHGYTF. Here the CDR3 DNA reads TGTGCCAGCAGTTACTCGTACGGGGGGCATGGCTACACCTTC.